The 5 T cell receptor beta chains reported below all come from one sample, sequenced in a study of T cell changes during pregnancy in multiple sclerosis. The repertoire was sequenced with immunoSEQ multiplex PCR; TCRdb's copy has only in-frame clones and lacks some. This sample has around 53,000 clones; about 90% occur once, and the top ten carry approximately 0.64%. Material: CD4+ T cells from peripheral blood mononuclear cells, obtained after pregnancy. The receptors originated from a female donor with multiple sclerosis, enrolled in a pregnancy study.

This clone was seen only once. The chain carries TRBV19 and TRBJ1-1, with TRBD1 identical over 7 bases. The ends lost 2 bases at V and 4 bases at J; junction bases unmatched: 4. Per the germline V gene, CDR1 is LNHDA and CDR2 is SQIVND (reference sequence). The CDR3 is 14 residues long. The CDR3 is CASSIQGTATEAFF. In DNA form, the CDR3 reads TGTGCCAGTAGTATACAAGGGACAGCCACTGAAGCTTTCTTT.

This clone has only one observation. This chain connects TRBV29-1 to TRBJ2-5; maybe TRBD1 (5 bases). Germline loops: CDR1 SQVTM, CDR2 ANQGSEA. V was cut by 3 bases and J by 5 bases, with 10 bases left in between. The length of the CDR3 is 12 residues. The CDR3 spells CSVDTGGETQYF. CDR3 sequence (DNA): TGCAGCGTTGATACAGGCGGCGAGACCCAGTACTTC.

The J gene is TRBJ1-6, the V gene TRBV6-5; D not resolved. This CDR3 comprises 15 residues. The V end was cut by 5 bases, the J end by 7 bases, with 15 bases between. The germline gives CDR1 MNHEY, CDR2 SVGAGI. The CDR3 spells CASSQLAAGNSPLHF. The CDR3 DNA sequence: TGTGCCAGCAGTCAGCTGGCGGCTGGGAATTCACCCCTCCACTTT.

This clone was recorded only once. The V call is TRBV7-2, the J call TRBJ2-3; D unclear. The CDR3 length is 12 residues. Trimming stripped 8 bases from V and 0 bases from J, with 6 bases between. CDR1 is SGHTA, CDR2 FQGNSA, per germline. The CDR3 DNA follows: TGTGCCAGCGGCAGAAGCACAGATACGCAGTATTTT. Its translation is CASGRSTDTQYF.

The rearrangement uses TRBV11-2 and TRBJ1-1, with 7 bases aligning to TRBD1. The germline V gene has CDR1 SGHAT and CDR2 FQNNGV. The J segment lost 11 bases and the V segment lost 5 bases, leaving 8 bases of the junction unmatched. The CDR3 spans 12 residues. This CDR3 is CASSAHRGEAFF. For the CDR3, the DNA is TGTGCCAGCAGCGCACACAGGGGAGAGGCTTTCTTT.